This is a list of T cell receptor beta chains from one sample in a study of CD4 T cells in relation to SARS-CoV-2 and coronaviruses. Antigens for these TCRs are unknown. Assay: immunoSEQ multiplex PCR; the TCRdb copy retains only in-frame clones and omits some. The sample has 31,000 or so clones, less than 80% seen once; the top ten hold more than 9%. Sequenced material: CD4+ T cells from PBMCs, cultured in vitro. The receptor set was obtained from a human donor in good health. The CDR3 runs from the conserved cysteine through the conserved F or W. The D gene is left open where the match is weak. For some rows the clone size is stated as once, few or many, or as a class when expanded; others skip it.

j_gene | v_gene | d_gene | abundance | CDR3aa | CDR3nt
TRBJ2-7 | TRBV5-1 | TRBD1 | . | CASSLDLSHRGQYF | TGCGCCAGCAGCTTGGACTTGTCGCACAGGGGGCAGTACTTC
TRBJ2-3 | TRBV23-1 | TRBD2 | . | CASSQVPPLAGTGTDTQYF | TGCGCCAGCAGTCAAGTCCCCCCGCTAGCGGGGACTGGCACAGATACGCAGTATTTT
TRBJ2-3 | TRBV7-7 | . | . | CASSPGGGVTDTQYF | TGTGCTAGCAGCCCAGGGGGAGGGGTCACAGATACGCAGTATTTT
TRBJ1-5 | TRBV24-1 | . | . | CATSDDEGVGQPQHF | TGTGCCACCAGTGATGATGAGGGGGTCGGTCAGCCCCAGCATTTT
TRBJ2-7 | TRBV5-6 | . | . | CASSFRAQTYEQYF | TGTGCCAGCAGCTTTCGGGCACAAACCTACGAGCAGTACTTC
TRBJ2-1 | TRBV5-1 | . | . | CASSLQHPEQFF | TGCGCCAGCAGCTTACAGCACCCTGAGCAGTTCTTC
TRBJ2-7 | TRBV2 | TRBD1 | . | CASSESAGQGAYEQYF | TGTGCCAGCAGTGAAAGTGCGGGACAGGGGGCCTACGAGCAGTACTTC
TRBJ2-1 | TRBV7-2 | . | . | CASSNGAVMFF | TGTGCCAGCAGTAACGGGGCCGTGATGTTCTTC
TRBJ2-3 | TRBV19 | TRBD2 | few | CASSIVGLVVHTDTQYF | TGTGCCAGTAGTATAGTGGGACTAGTAGTCCACACAGATACGCAGTATTTT
TRBJ2-7 | TRBV2 | TRBD1 | few | CASKTRGPTAYEQYF | TGTGCCAGCAAAACGAGGGGGCCTACCGCCTACGAGCAGTACTTC
TRBJ1-4 | TRBV4-3 | . | . | CASSQSQGHEKLFF | TGCGCCAGCAGCCAAAGTCAGGGGCACGAAAAACTGTTTTTT
TRBJ1-1 | TRBV6-6 | TRBD1 | . | CASSAGGAYAEAFF | TGTGCCAGCAGCGCAGGGGGCGCTTACGCTGAAGCTTTCTTT
TRBJ2-6 | TRBV5-1 | TRBD1 | . | CASSLGFGTGVSGANVLTF | TGCGCCAGCAGCTTAGGGTTTGGGACAGGGGTATCCGGGGCCAACGTCCTGACTTTC
TRBJ1-5 | TRBV19 | TRBD1 | . | CASRGTGWVGNQPQHF | TGTGCCAGTAGAGGGACAGGGTGGGTCGGCAATCAGCCCCAGCATTTT
TRBJ1-3 | TRBV29-1 | . | . | CSVLGDPTTGNTIYF | TGCAGCGTTCTCGGCGACCCGACTACCGGAAACACCATATATTTT
TRBJ1-5 | TRBV19 | TRBD1 | . | CASRGQGRGYQPQHF | TGTGCCAGTAGAGGTCAGGGCAGGGGGTATCAGCCCCAGCATTTT
TRBJ2-3 | TRBV5-5 | . | . | CASSLVGGLGDTQYF | TGTGCCAGCAGCTTGGTTGGGGGCCTCGGGGATACGCAGTATTTT
TRBJ1-3 | TRBV7-8 | . | . | CASSTPPGRHSGNTIYF | TGTGCCAGCAGCACCCCCCCTGGACGGCACTCTGGAAACACCATATATTTT
TRBJ2-1 | TRBV7-9 | . | . | CASSLDKIAQFF | TGTGCCAGCAGCTTAGATAAGATCGCCCAGTTCTTC
TRBJ2-5 | TRBV11-2 | . | few | CASSLGQAETQYF | TGTGCCAGCAGCTTAGGACAGGCGGAGACCCAGTACTTC
TRBJ1-5 | TRBV10-3 | . | . | CAISEDYQPQHF | TGTGCCATCAGTGAGGATTATCAGCCCCAGCATTTT